The 24 T cell receptor beta chains below all came from one sample that was sequenced in a study of OX40 agonist ivuxolimab in advanced cancers. Libraries were prepared by immunoSEQ multiplex PCR; TCRdb keeps only in-frame clonotypes and omits some of them. The profile shows approximately 48,000 clones, 70% to 80% of them singletons. Sequencing was performed on CD4+ or CD8+ T cells sorted from blood, taken in a trial of the OX40 agonist ivuxolimab. The receptors come from an adult with an advanced solid tumor such as melanoma, head and neck, liver or kidney cancer.

The chain joins TRBV6-1 to TRBJ2-7; perhaps D is TRBD1 or TRBD2 (6 bases each). The CDR3 sequence is 15 residues long. V gave up 6 bases and J gave up 3 bases, with 18 bases separating them. The V gene's germline CDR1 is MNHNS and CDR2 SASEGT. CDR3 bases: TGTGCCAGCAGCGAGAAGTGGGGGGCCGACTACGAGCAGTACTTC. Translating it yields CASSEKWGADYEQYF.

A note on this clone: A read error may be the cause here, since a much bigger clone is one base away. Other nucleotide sequences in the sample specify the same CDR3. The V and J genes are TRBV18 and TRBJ1-1, with a weak D call TRBD1 (5 bases). V lost 4 bases, J lost 1 base, and 7 bases lay in between. Germline V gives CDR1 KGHSH, CDR2 LQKENI. The CDR3 consists of 13 residues. The CDR3 reads CASSLQANTEAFF. The CDR3 nucleotides read TGTGCCAGCTCACTACAGGCGAACACTGAAGCTTTCTTT.

The genes are TRBV19 and TRBJ1-6; 9 bases line up with TRBD1. The CDR3 contains 15 residues. The V gene's germline CDR1 is LNHDA and CDR2 SQIVND (reference sequence). V lost 5 bases and J lost 9; bases outside the gene matches: 8. CDR3 protein: CASSPWDRDGSPLHF. CDR3 DNA sequence: TGTGCCAGTAGTCCTTGGGACAGGGATGGTTCACCCCTCCACTTT.

The chain has TRBV29-1 and TRBJ1-2, with D perhaps TRBD1 (5 bases). V lost 4 bases and J lost 2, with 17 bases in between. CDR3 size: 15 residues. Germline values: CDR1 SQVTM, CDR2 ANQGSEA. The CDR3 sequence: CSVAEGSGLNYGYTF. DNA for the CDR3: TGCAGCGTTGCGGAGGGCTCGGGGCTAAACTATGGCTACACCTTC.

The rearrangement joins TRBV7-2 to TRBJ2-1; D not certain. The V end was cut by 1 base, the J end by 4 bases, with 5 bases between. Germline CDR1 reads SGHTA; CDR2 reads FQGNSA. There are 13 residues in the CDR3. This chain's CDR3 is CASSLVGYNEQFF. The CDR3 DNA follows: TGTGCCAGCAGCTTAGTCGGGTACAATGAGCAGTTCTTC.

The gene calls are TRBV5-1 and TRBJ2-3; 12 bases are shared with TRBD2. CDR3 length: 14 amino acids. After removal of 4 bases from V and 6 bases from J, the junction contained 3 bases not matched to a gene. Germline CDR1 SGHRS, CDR2 YFSETQ. The CDR3 sequence is CASSPGLAGDTQYF. CDR3 coding DNA: TGCGCCAGCAGCCCTGGACTAGCGGGGGATACGCAGTATTTT.

This clone came up a few times. The V gene is TRBV7-3, the J gene TRBJ1-2; D remains unclear. Trimming left V 1 base short and J 8 bases short, with 14 bases between. CDR1 is SGHTA, CDR2 FQGTGA, per germline. The CDR3 totals 14 residues. CDR3 region: CASSLNRQDRGYTF. In nucleotides, the CDR3 is TGTGCCAGCAGCTTAAATCGGCAGGATAGAGGCTACACCTTC.

The gene calls are TRBV10-3 and TRBJ1-1, with D maybe TRBD1 (5 bases). This CDR3 is 13 amino acids long. Germline lookup yields CDR1 ENHRY and CDR2 SYGVKD. The V end lost 7 bases, the J end lost 0 bases, and 9 bases lay between the germline ends. CDR3 residues: CAITGTVNTEAFF. Written as DNA, the CDR3 is TGTGCCATCACCGGGACGGTGAACACTGAAGCTTTCTTT.

Remarks on this clone: A much bigger clone sits one base away, suggesting this may be a read error. The chain combines TRBV6-6 with TRBJ1-1; D unclear. CDR3 length: 13 residues. The germline V gene encodes CDR1 MNHNY and CDR2 SVGAGI (reference sequence). Trimming cost V 0 bases and J 1 base, with 3 bases left between them. CDR3 DNA: TGTGCCAGCAGTTACTCAGCGAACACTGAAGCTTTCTTT. It codes for CASSYSANTEAFF.

This chain joins TRBV6-6 and TRBJ2-3; 9 nucleotides agree with TRBD2. The germline CDR1 and CDR2 sequences are MNHNY and SVGAGI (reference sequence). V trimming: 5 bases; J trimming: 2 bases; junction bases outside the gene matches: 5. The CDR3 spans 15 residues. CDR3 nucleotide sequence: TGTGCCAGCAGTAAAGCGGGGGGTTCCACAGATACGCAGTATTTT. This sequence encodes CASSKAGGSTDTQYF.

This chain's CDR3 is CASRLAFRGTEAFF. In DNA form, the CDR3 reads TGTGCCAGCAGGTTGGCTTTCCGGGGCACTGAAGCTTTCTTT. The J gene is TRBJ1-1, the V gene TRBV7-2, with D hard to call. Looked up from germline, CDR1 is SGHTA and CDR2 is FQGNSA. CDR3 length: 14 residues. Trimming stripped 6 bases from V and 4 bases from J, with 15 bases between.

The chain has TRBV27 and TRBJ2-2, with TRBD2 identical over 7 bases. V lost 3 bases to trimming and J lost 1 base; unmatched junction nucleotides: 23. The CDR3 runs 22 residues. Germline values: CDR1 MNHEY, CDR2 SMNVEV (reference sequence). The CDR3 sequence: CASSFEAVSWGGSMGNTGELFF. The DNA for the CDR3 is TGTGCCAGCAGTTTCGAAGCAGTTTCTTGGGGCGGGAGCATGGGGAACACCGGGGAGCTGTTTTTT.

The sample holds a few counts of this clone. The V gene is TRBV15, the J gene TRBJ1-4, with D unclear. The V end lost 5 bases, the J end lost 7 bases, and 17 bases lay between the germline ends. CDR1 and CDR2 (germline): LNHNV, YYDKDF (reference sequence). This CDR3 comprises 15 residues. CDR3: CATSPGSRESEKLFF. The CDR3 nucleotides are TGTGCCACCAGCCCTGGGTCCCGAGAGAGTGAAAAACTGTTTTTT.

The chain is built from TRBV28 and TRBJ2-7; D gene unclear. Germline loops: CDR1 MDHEN, CDR2 SYDVKM. The V end lost 1 base, the J end lost 12 bases, and 19 bases lay between the germline ends. There are 14 residues in the CDR3. The CDR3 nucleotides read TGTGCCAGCAGTTTATCCGGAGCGCCCGCCGTTCGGTACTTC. Translation: CASSLSGAPAVRYF.

This clone was seen only once. The chain has TRBV28 and TRBJ1-1; D unclear. The CDR3 has 12 residues. Germline V gives CDR1 MDHEN, CDR2 SYDVKM. V lost 7 bases, J lost 7 bases, and 13 bases lay in between. As DNA, the CDR3 is TGTGCCAGCACCACCTCGAAGGGTGAAGCTTTCTTT. This gives the protein CASTTSKGEAFF.

This sequence joins TRBV10-1 and TRBJ2-1; D is possibly TRBD1 (5 bases). V shed 10 bases and J shed 7 bases, with 11 bases lying between them. Germline-derived CDR1 and CDR2 are WNHNN and SYGVQD (reference sequence). CDR3 length: 11 amino acids. Here the CDR3 DNA reads TGCGCCATCCTCGACAGTAATGAGCAGTTCTTC. Amino acids: CAILDSNEQFF.

The CDR3: CASSLGGTGRISEQYF. The DNA of the CDR3 is TGTGCCAGCAGCCTAGGGGGTACAGGGCGGATCTCCGAGCAGTACTTC. The chain combines TRBV14 with TRBJ2-7; D is perhaps TRBD1 (6 bases). The CDR3 has 16 residues. Trimming pared 4 bases from V and 6 bases from J, leaving 22 bases between. Germline loops: CDR1 SGHDN, CDR2 FVKESK. Drawing the rest from reference TRBV14 and TRBJ2-7, the complete variable domain is EAGVTQFPSHSVIEKGQTVTLRCDPISGHDNLYWYRRVMGKEIKFLLHFVKESKQDESGMPNNRFLAERTGGTYSTLKVQPAELEDSGVYFCASSLGGTGRISEQYFGPGTRLTVT.

CDR3 nucleotide sequence: TGTGCCAGCAGCTTTCGGGCATTGATGCACTCTGGGGCCAACGTCCTGACTTTC. Amino acids: CASSFRALMHSGANVLTF. This rearrangement joins TRBV14 to TRBJ2-6; no firm D call. In germline, CDR1 is SGHDN, CDR2 FVKESK. Between the trimmed V and J ends, which lost 5 bases and 0 bases, there was a span of 17 bases. CDR3 length equals 18 residues.

The chain uses TRBV11-2 and TRBJ2-2, with D tentatively TRBD2 (6 bases). Germline CDR1 reads SGHAT; CDR2 reads FQNNGV. The CDR3 spans 15 residues. V was pared by 2 bases and J by 5 bases, with 12 bases between. The CDR3 here is CASSLRRVGTGELFF. For the CDR3, the DNA is TGTGCCAGCAGCTTAAGGAGGGTCGGAACCGGGGAGCTGTTTTTT.

J is TRBJ2-3 and V is TRBV4-2, with D possibly being TRBD1 (6 bases). The CDR3 sequence is 14 residues long. Between the trimmed V and J ends, which lost 1 base and 3 bases, there was a span of 8 bases. Germline V gives CDR1 LGHNA, CDR2 YNFKEQ. DNA of the CDR3: TGTGCCAGCAGCCAAGGCAGGGGAACAGATACGCAGTATTTT. It is translated as CASSQGRGTDTQYF.

The CDR3 reads CASSLAWGEGYTF. The CDR3 DNA follows: TGTGCCAGCAGCTTAGCGTGGGGGGAGGGCTACACCTTC. The gene calls are TRBV7-2 and TRBJ1-2; D is possibly TRBD1 (5 bases). CDR3 length: 13 residues. Deletions cut 0 bases from V and 8 bases from J, with 10 bases between. From germline, CDR1 is SGHTA and CDR2 FQGNSA.

The CDR3 DNA reads TGTGCCAGCAGCACAGGGGCGGTTAGCTACAATGAGCAGTTCTTC. Its protein product is CASSTGAVSYNEQFF. V is TRBV7-2 and J is TRBJ2-1; 7 bases line up with TRBD1. The length of the CDR3 is 15 residues. With V trimmed by 5 bases and J by 3 bases, 7 bases remained unmatched. Germline CDR1 SGHTA, CDR2 FQGNSA.

Details on this clone: Germline is not matched at one junction end, which may reflect a read error. The genes are TRBV5-1 and TRBJ2-1; D may be TRBD1 (6 bases). Germline V gives CDR1 SGHRS, CDR2 YFSETQ. CDR3 length: 14 amino acids. The CDR3 loop reads CASSLMGRDNGQFF. CDR3 nucleotide sequence: TGCGCCAGCAGCTTGATGGGAAGGGACAATGGGCAGTTCTTC.

The chain joins TRBV2 to TRBJ2-3; 7 bases align to TRBD2. CDR3 length: 16 residues. The V segment lost 2 bases and the J segment 1 base; nucleotides outside the gene matches: 6. Germline V lookup: CDR1 SNHLY, CDR2 FYNNEI. This CDR3 is CASSERRGSRTDTQYF. The CDR3, as DNA: TGTGCCAGCAGTGAAAGGCGGGGGTCTCGCACAGATACGCAGTATTTT.